This T cell receptor (beta chain) was identified during a study of T cell repertoires in cytomegalovirus infection. On the study more broadly: Indications of both CMV infection and matching HLA type were provided by public TCR beta signatures. Study-level findings and limits: The cumulative frequency of public TCR beta families distinguished individuals who carried CMV together with the relevant HLA. Dominant in the ex vivo response were TCR beta clonotypes restricted by HLA-C and specific for CMV.

Each CDR3 protein gets one entry after TCRdb re-called the reads with MiXCR. The data hold around 230,000 distinct CDR3 sequences, with under 8.5% observed a single time. This clonotype was seen repeatedly, ten times or more. The antigen remains unidentified. There are 16 residues in the CDR3. V was clipped by 0 bases and J by 2 bases, with 14 bases between them. Germline CDR1 DFQATT, CDR2 SNEGSKA (reference sequence). The gene calls are TRBV20-1 and TRBJ2-4, with D maybe TRBD2 (5 bases). What was sequenced was PBMCs. This clonotype was obtained from a human donor in good health (CMV status not recorded). Some clones in this sample may be carry-over from other donors' samples. In DNA, the CDR3 is TGCAGTGCTAGAGATGGTGAGGGATCGACCAAAAACATTCAGTACTTC. As protein: CSARDGEGSTKNIQYF.